This T cell receptor beta chain was observed in a study of blood T cell repertoires in COVID-19. CDR1 is GTSNPN, CDR2 SVGIG, per germline (reference sequence). Trimming stripped 0 bases from V and 8 bases from J, with 14 bases between. This CDR3 spans 14 amino acids. Produced via immunoSEQ multiplex PCR; TCRdb's table is partial and in-frame only. The data show roughly 190,000 clones, approximately 90% seen once. This TCR was sampled from a man aged 50 to 59 with acute or convalescent COVID-19. The chain couples TRBV30 to TRBJ2-1; D possibly corresponds to TRBD1 (7 bases). The source material was peripheral blood. CDR3 sequence reads: CAWSVGQGEDEQFF. CDR3 sequence (DNA): TGTGCCTGGAGTGTAGGGCAGGGGGAGGATGAGCAGTTCTTC.